A single T cell receptor (beta chain) is shown here with its context. The antigen is unknown. The protocol was immunoSEQ multiplex PCR, while the TCRdb copy is restricted to in-frame clones and leaves out a portion. The sample records around 53,000 clones, 93% being singletons. There are 15 residues in the CDR3. CDR1 is SGDLS, CDR2 YYNGEE, per germline. With 0 bases clipped from V and 3 bases from J, the junction kept 4 bases outside the gene matches. This sample stems from a study of OX40 agonist ivuxolimab in advanced cancers. Across the study: Hepatocellular carcinoma, melanoma, renal cell or head and neck cancer affected the dose-escalation patients. Study conclusions and caveats: Researchers report that CD8+ T cells had, on average, more expanded clones than CD4+. With doses of 0.1-3.0 mg/kg, partial responders showed among the lowest clonal expansion.

The receptor comes from an adult with an advanced solid tumor such as melanoma, head and neck, liver or kidney cancer. V gene TRBV9 combines with J gene TRBJ2-3; 7 nucleotides align to TRBD2. The starting material was CD4+ or CD8+ T cells sorted from blood, obtained in a trial of the OX40 agonist ivuxolimab. As DNA, the CDR3 is TGTGCCAGCAGCGTAGTTACGGGGGGAACAGATACGCAGTATTTT. Protein sequence: CASSVVTGGTDTQYF.